What follows are 7 T cell receptor beta chains derived from one specimen sequenced in a study of T cells expressing NK-cell markers. TCRdb re-called the 5' RACE reads and shows each CDR3 protein once, DNA omitted. This repertoire includes thousands of distinct CDR3 sequences. The sequencing input was blood T cells: a sorted CD56 or NKG2C T cell subset, CD4+ or CD8+ T cells, or bulk PBMC T cells (not recorded which). These receptors came from a man younger than 35 in good health.

V usage is TRBV20-1 and J usage is TRBJ2-5; checking the TCRdb D call of TRBD2 is not possible without DNA. The CDR3 sequence is 17 residues long. Germline values: CDR1 DFQATT, CDR2 SNEGSKA (reference sequence). The CDR3 reads CSARDFGGRVSPETQYF.

The chain combines TRBV24-1 with TRBJ2-3; the D call of TRBD1 rests on TCRdb alone, since no DNA is present to check it. The germline CDR1 and CDR2 sequences are KGHDR and SFDVKD. The CDR3 has 16 amino acids. The CDR3 sequence: CATSDLTGASTDTQYF.

The CDR3: CASSPDPGTAVGNEQFF. The chain combines TRBV4-1 with TRBJ2-1; TCRdb selects TRBD2, and the lack of DNA leaves this call unchecked. The CDR3 loop spans 17 amino acids. Germline V CDR1 and CDR2: MGHRA, YSYEKL.

The chain combines TRBV27 with TRBJ1-2; TCRdb lists TRBD1, though no DNA is available to test this call. Germline V gene lookup returns CDR1 MNHEY and CDR2 SMNVEV (reference sequence). The CDR3 spans 16 residues. The CDR3 sequence: CASSPLPTGRNYGYTF.

CDR3 region: CASSESTSGSHEQYF. The gene calls are TRBV10-1 and TRBJ2-7; no DNA is available, so the TRBD2 call from TCRdb remains unchecked. This CDR3 spans 15 amino acids. Germline CDR1 is WNHNN and CDR2 is SYGVQD (reference sequence).

This chain uses TRBV7-2 with TRBJ2-3; TCRdb gives TRBD2 as the D gene, but with no DNA this cannot be confirmed. The CDR3 extends over 20 amino acids. In germline, CDR1 is SGHTA, CDR2 FQGNSA. Here the CDR3 reads CASSRTGLAGGAASTDTQYF.

This chain connects TRBV30 to TRBJ2-6; lacking DNA, the TRBD1 call made by TCRdb goes unchecked. The CDR3 consists of 17 residues. Germline-derived CDR1 and CDR2 are GTSNPN and SVGIG (reference sequence). CDR3 sequence reads: CAWSADSSSSGANVLTF.